The 12 T cell receptor beta chains below all came from one sample that was sequenced in a study of blood T cells in healthy people across ages. Sample-barcoded 5' priming and a J-beta primer mix drove a second PCR of 7 to 11 cycles. Using its own MiXCR run on the 5' RACE reads, TCRdb lists one record per CDR3 protein. The data contain some 800,000 distinct CDR3 sequences, roughly 25% of them seen just once; the ten biggest clones take up under 4.5%. This same sample was also taken into another study, of T cells of mothers and their children.

Sequencing was done on a sample of blood. The source of these receptors is a boy aged 10-17 years in good health.

This clonotype occurred a few times. The V call is TRBV15, the J call TRBJ2-5; D ambiguous. The DNA end favors TRBJ2-1, so the J call may be wrong. CDR3 size: 14 residues. Germline CDR1 LNHNV, CDR2 YYDKDF (reference sequence). The CDR3 sequence is CATSGQGLSNEQFF. CDR3 sequence (DNA): TGTGCCACCAGCGGTCAAGGGTTGTCCAATGAGCAGTTCTTC.

The chain carries TRBV5-4 and TRBJ2-5, with a weak D call TRBD1 (6 bases). The V gene lost 1 base and the J gene lost 5 bases, with 21 bases spanning the gap. CDR1 and CDR2 (germline): SGHNT, YYREEE (reference sequence). This CDR3 spans 17 amino acids. The chain's CDR3 is CASSLPVVQGTRETQYF. As DNA, the CDR3 is TGTGCCAGCAGCTTGCCTGTAGTACAGGGTACCCGGGAGACCCAGTACTTC.

The chain has TRBV9 and TRBJ2-3; TRBD2 agrees at 12 bases. CDR3 length: 15 amino acids. The germline gives CDR1 SGDLS, CDR2 YYNGEE. The junction had 4 bases not matched to a gene; V was cut back by 2 bases and J by 6 bases. The CDR3 DNA sequence: TGTGCCAGCAGCGTTAGGGGACTAGCGGGCGATACGCAGTATTTT. Its translation is CASSVRGLAGDTQYF. Drawing the rest from reference TRBV9 and TRBJ2-3, the complete variable domain is DSGVTQTPKHLITATGQRVTLRCSPRSGDLSVYWYQQSLDQGLQFLIQYYNGEERAKGNILERFSAQQFPDLHSELNLSSLELGDSALYFCASSVRGLAGDTQYFGPGTRLTVL.

This clonotype was counted between two and nine times. The DNA for the CDR3 is TGTGCCAGCAGCCACAGGGGCGGGGATGAGCAGTTCTTC. It translates to CASSHRGGDEQFF. The chain has TRBV7-9 and TRBJ2-1; D possibly corresponds to TRBD1 (7 bases). The germline V gene has CDR1 SEHNR and CDR2 FQNEAQ (reference sequence). The CDR3 is 13 residues long. Trimming left V 5 bases short and J 8 bases short, with 13 bases between.

This clonotype was counted only a few times. The rearrangement joins TRBV20-1 to TRBJ1-3; TRBD1 aligns across 8 bases. This CDR3 is 15 amino acids long. Germline-derived CDR1 and CDR2 are DFQATT and SNEGSKA (reference sequence). V was pared by 0 bases and J by 1 base, with 2 bases of the junction left unmatched. The chain's CDR3 is CSAREQGESGNTIYF. In nucleotides, the CDR3 is TGCAGTGCTAGAGAACAGGGGGAATCTGGAAACACCATATATTTT.

The sample holds a few counts of this clonotype. V gene TRBV6-5 combines with J gene TRBJ2-5, with D maybe TRBD1 (8 bases). Germline V gene data show CDR1 as MNHEY and CDR2 as SVGAGI. The CDR3 covers 13 residues. Trimming cost V 8 bases and J 5 bases, with 15 bases left between them. The CDR3 nucleotides are TGTGCCAGCTGGGACAGGCGGGGGGAGACCCAGTACTTC. Translation: CASWDRRGETQYF.

This clonotype was counted between two and nine times. The chain couples TRBV2 to TRBJ1-1; D possibly corresponds to TRBD1 (5 bases). The CDR3 extends over 15 amino acids. Germline CDR1 and CDR2: SNHLY and FYNNEI. Trimming pared 4 bases from V and 1 base from J, leaving 13 bases between. The chain's CDR3 is CASSARVAWNTEAFF. The DNA for the CDR3 is TGTGCCAGCAGTGCCAGGGTCGCCTGGAACACTGAAGCTTTCTTT. Drawing the rest from reference TRBV2 and TRBJ1-1, the complete variable domain is EPEVTQTPSHQVTQMGQEVILRCVPISNHLYFYWYRQILGQKVEFLVSFYNNEISEKSEIFDDQFSVERPDGSNFTLKIRSTKLEDSAMYFCASSARVAWNTEAFFGQGTRLTVV.

This clonotype has more than one count but fewer than ten. The V and J genes are TRBV18 and TRBJ2-7; TRBD2 matches at 8 bases. The CDR3 is 14 amino acids. V was clipped by 3 bases and J by 2 bases; unmatched bases: 3. Germline CDR1 KGHSH, CDR2 LQKENI. The CDR3 DNA reads TGTGCCAGCTCACCGACTAGCGAGACCTACGAGCAGTACTTC. Its protein product is CASSPTSETYEQYF.

The rearrangement links TRBV2 to TRBJ2-1; a weak D match, TRBD2 (5 bases). The J call may not be correct, given that the DNA end is closer to TRBJ2-7. This CDR3 is 14 amino acids long. From germline, CDR1 is SNHLY and CDR2 FYNNEI. Written as DNA, the CDR3 is TGTGCCAGCAGTGAAGAAGCCGGGACCTACGAGCAGTACTTC. This gives the protein CASSEEAGTYEQYF.

This clonotype was counted between two and nine times. The chain couples TRBV7-9 to TRBJ2-1; 10 bases agree with TRBD2. Germline V gene lookup returns CDR1 SEHNR and CDR2 FQNEAQ (reference sequence). CDR3 length: 17 amino acids. J was trimmed by 3 bases and V by 2 bases; bases with no gene match: 7. Here the CDR3 reads CASSLPQASGGYNEQFF. CDR3 nucleotides: TGTGCCAGCAGCTTACCACAGGCTAGCGGGGGCTACAATGAGCAGTTCTTC.

The chain uses TRBV4-1 and TRBJ2-1, with D perhaps TRBD2 (6 bases). CDR3 length: 14 residues. Germline CDR1 reads MGHRA; CDR2 reads YSYEKL. The ends were cut back, 5 bases at V and 8 bases at J, with 16 bases in the middle. The CDR3 sequence: CASSYPGREHEQFF. CDR3 DNA sequence: TGCGCCAGCAGCTATCCCGGGAGAGAACATGAGCAGTTCTTC.

This clonotype appeared a few times. The chain couples TRBV27 to TRBJ2-7; TRBD2 matches 8 bases. V shed 2 bases and J 6 bases; nucleotides not matched to a gene: 12. This CDR3 is built from 16 residues. Germline V gene sequence: CDR1 MNHEY, CDR2 SMNVEV (reference sequence). CDR3 DNA: TGTGCCAGCAGTTTAGCGGGGGGTCCGAGGGGCTCCGAGCAGTACTTC. The encoded protein is CASSLAGGPRGSEQYF.